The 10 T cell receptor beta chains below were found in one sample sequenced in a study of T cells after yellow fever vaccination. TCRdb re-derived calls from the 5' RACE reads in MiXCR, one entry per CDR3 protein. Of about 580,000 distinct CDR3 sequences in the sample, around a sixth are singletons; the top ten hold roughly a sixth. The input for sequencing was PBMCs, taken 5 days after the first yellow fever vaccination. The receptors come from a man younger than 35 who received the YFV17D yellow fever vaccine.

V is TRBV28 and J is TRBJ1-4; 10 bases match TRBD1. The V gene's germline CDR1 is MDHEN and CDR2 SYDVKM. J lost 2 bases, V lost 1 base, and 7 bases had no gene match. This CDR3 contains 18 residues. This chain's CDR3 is CASSLFGTGDITNEKLFF. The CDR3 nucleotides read TGTGCCAGCAGTTTATTCGGGACAGGGGATATCACTAATGAAAAACTGTTTTTT.

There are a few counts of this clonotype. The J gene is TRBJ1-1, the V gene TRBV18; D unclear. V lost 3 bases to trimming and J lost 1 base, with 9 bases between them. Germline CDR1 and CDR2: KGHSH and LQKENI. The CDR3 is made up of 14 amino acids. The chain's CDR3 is CASSPTDGNTEAFF. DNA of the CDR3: TGTGCCAGCTCACCCACCGACGGGAACACTGAAGCTTTCTTT.

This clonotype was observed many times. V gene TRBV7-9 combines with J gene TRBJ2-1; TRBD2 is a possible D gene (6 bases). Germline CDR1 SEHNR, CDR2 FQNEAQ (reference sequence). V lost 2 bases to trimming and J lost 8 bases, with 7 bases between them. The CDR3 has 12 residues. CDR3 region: CASSLTGDEQFF. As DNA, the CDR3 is TGTGCCAGCAGCTTAACGGGGGATGAGCAGTTCTTC.

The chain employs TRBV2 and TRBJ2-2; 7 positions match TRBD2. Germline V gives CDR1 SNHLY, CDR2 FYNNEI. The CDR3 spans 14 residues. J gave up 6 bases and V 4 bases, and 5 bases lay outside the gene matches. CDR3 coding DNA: TGTGCCAGCAGTGGGGGGAGGGGACCCGGGGAGCTGTTTTTT. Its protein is CASSGGRGPGELFF.

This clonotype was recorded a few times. As DNA, the CDR3 is TGTGCCACCAGTGAGTCAGGGGGGGGAGGCAATGAGCAGTTCTTC. Protein: CATSESGGGGNEQFF. The gene calls are TRBV24-1 and TRBJ2-1, with D possibly called TRBD1 or TRBD2 (7 bases each). Germline-derived CDR1 and CDR2 are KGHDR and SFDVKD. The CDR3 is made up of 15 amino acids. V was pared by 4 bases and J by 6 bases, with 15 bases between.

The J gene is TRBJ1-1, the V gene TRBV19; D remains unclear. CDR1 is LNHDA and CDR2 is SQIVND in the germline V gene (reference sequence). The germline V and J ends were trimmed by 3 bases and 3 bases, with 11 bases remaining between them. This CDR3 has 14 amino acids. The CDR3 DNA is TGTGCCAGTAGTATTTGGGATTACGACACTGAAGCTTTCTTT. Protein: CASSIWDYDTEAFF.

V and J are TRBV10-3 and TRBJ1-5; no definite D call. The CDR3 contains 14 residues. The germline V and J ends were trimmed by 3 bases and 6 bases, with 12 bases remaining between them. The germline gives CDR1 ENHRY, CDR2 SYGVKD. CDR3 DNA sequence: TGTGCCATCAGTGATCGGGGATCAGGTCAGCCCCAGCATTTT. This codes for CAISDRGSGQPQHF.

CDR3 nucleotide sequence: TGTGCCAGCAGCGAAGGGACGACAAGCACAGATACGCAGTATTTT. The encoded protein is CASSEGTTSTDTQYF. J is TRBJ2-3 and V is TRBV7-2, with D possibly being TRBD1 or TRBD2 (5 bases each). The germline V gene encodes CDR1 SGHTA and CDR2 FQGNSA. The CDR3 has 15 amino acids. The V end was cut by 5 bases, the J end by 0 bases, with 12 bases between.

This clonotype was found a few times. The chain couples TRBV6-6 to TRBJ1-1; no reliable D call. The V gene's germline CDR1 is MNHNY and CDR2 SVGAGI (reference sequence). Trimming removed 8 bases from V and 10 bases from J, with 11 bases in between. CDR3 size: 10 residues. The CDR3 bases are TGTGCCAGCGGATCACGGCGAGCTTTCTTT. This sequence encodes CASGSRRAFF.

The CDR3 is CASSDSESSYNEQFF. CDR3 coding DNA: TGCGCCAGCAGCGACAGCGAAAGCTCCTACAATGAGCAGTTCTTC. The chain combines TRBV5-1 with TRBJ2-1; a weak D match, TRBD1 (5 bases). Trimming took 4 bases from V and 0 from J, leaving 11 bases between them. The CDR3 covers 15 residues. Per germline, CDR1 SGHRS and CDR2 YFSETQ.